These T cell receptor beta chains were read from a single sample in a study of CD8 T cells in Susac syndrome. Each CDR3 protein is one row after TCRdb ran MiXCR on the immunoSEQ multiplex PCR reads. The sample holds about 52,000 distinct CDR3 sequences, 90% to 95% seen once. Sequencing input: CD8+ T cells from PBMCs. Every receptor here comes from a human donor with multiple sclerosis. CDR3s include the opening cysteine and the closing phenylalanine or tryptophan. The D gene is left open where the match is weak. Clone size appears in some rows only: once, few, many, or a class for an expanded clone.

CDR3 length	D gene	clone size	V gene	J gene	CDR3 DNA	CDR3 protein
13	.	.	TRBV30	TRBJ2-1	TGTGCCTGGAGTTCTTCCCATCCAGATGAGCAGTTCTTC	CAWSSSHPDEQFF
13	.	.	TRBV6-6	TRBJ1-5	TGTGCCAGCGGGGAGGCGATGGGTCAGCCCCAGCATTTT	CASGEAMGQPQHF
15	TRBD1	.	TRBV5-6	TRBJ2-1	TGTGCCAGCAGCGGGGGGACAGGGGCAGTCAATGAGCAGTTCTTC	CASSGGTGAVNEQFF
16	TRBD1	.	TRBV9	TRBJ2-3	TGTGCCAGCGACCTTCAGGGGGCGAGTAGCACAGATACGCAGTATTTT	CASDLQGASSTDTQYF
15	.	.	TRBV20-1	TRBJ2-4	TGCAGTGCTAGTCGATATGGGGGGGCCAAAAACATTCAGTACTTC	CSASRYGGAKNIQYF
12	.	.	TRBV3-1	TRBJ2-7	TGTGCCAGCAGCCATGAGAGCTACGAGCAGTACTTC	CASSHESYEQYF
17	.	.	TRBV5-1	TRBJ2-5	TGCGCCAGCAGTTTCTCCCAAAGCACAGGACGATTTCAGACCCAGTACTTC	CASSFSQSTGRFQTQYF
15	.	.	TRBV12-1	TRBJ2-3	TGTGCCAGCAGCTTTGCAGGGACGAATACAGATACGCAGTATTTT	CASSFAGTNTDTQYF
16	.	once	TRBV9	TRBJ1-1	TGTGCCAGCAGCGTAATCGGGCAGACAATGAACACTGAAGCTTTCTTT	CASSVIGQTMNTEAFF
14	.	.	TRBV15	TRBJ2-3	TGTGCCACCAGCAGAGCGAGGGGGGCAGATACGCAGTATTTT	CATSRARGADTQYF
19	TRBD2	.	TRBV28	TRBJ2-3	TGTGCCAGCAGTTCCTTCCCGGGACTAGCGGGGGGTAGCACAGATACGCAGTATTTT	CASSSFPGLAGGSTDTQYF
16	.	.	TRBV4-3	TRBJ1-2	TGCGCCAGCAGCCAAGGTATAGCGACAGCTAACTATGGCTACACCTTC	CASSQGIATANYGYTF
15	.	.	TRBV27	TRBJ1-1	TGTGCCAGCAGTCGAGTTATAGTCGGGAACACTGAAGCTTTCTTT	CASSRVIVGNTEAFF
16	TRBD1	.	TRBV4-3	TRBJ2-2	TGCGCCAGCAGCCCGGGGACAGGGGCCATGACCGGGGAGCTGTTTTTT	CASSPGTGAMTGELFF
18	.	.	TRBV5-4	TRBJ1-1	TGTGCCAGCAGCTCACCGTGGAATACTAGGGGGAGAAACACTGAAGCTTTCTTT	CASSSPWNTRGRNTEAFF
12	.	.	TRBV2	TRBJ2-7	TGTGCCAGCAGTGAGTTAGGGGACGAGCAGTACTTC	CASSELGDEQYF
15	.	.	TRBV11-2	TRBJ2-7	TGTGCCAGCCGGATCGGGCCCGTGATCCCCTACGAGCAGTACTTC	CASRIGPVIPYEQYF
14	TRBD1	.	TRBV20-1	TRBJ1-1	TGCAGTGCTAGAGGCGGGGACAGGGACACTGAAGCTTTCTTT	CSARGGDRDTEAFF
13	.	.	TRBV6-5	TRBJ2-2	TGTGCCAGCAGAGGTCGGAACACCGGGGAGCTGTTTTTT	CASRGRNTGELFF
16	TRBD1	.	TRBV6-5	TRBJ1-2	TGTGCCAGCAGTTACGATGCAGGGGGTAGGAACTATGGCTACACCTTC	CASSYDAGGRNYGYTF
17	.	.	TRBV4-3	TRBJ1-1	TGCGCCAGCAGCCAAGAAATACTGGGGCAGGGAGAGACTGAAGCTTTCTTT	CASSQEILGQGETEAFF
16	TRBD2	.	TRBV9	TRBJ2-5	TGTGCCAGCAGCCCCCTAAAGCGGGGGCCTCCGGAGACCCAGTACTTC	CASSPLKRGPPETQYF
12	.	.	TRBV13	TRBJ2-3	TGTGCCAGCAGCCACCTCACAGATACGCAGTATTTT	CASSHLTDTQYF
14	TRBD1	.	TRBV28	TRBJ2-7	TGTGCCAGCAGTTTTTGGACAGGGAACTACGAGCAGTACTTC	CASSFWTGNYEQYF
16	TRBD2	.	TRBV7-8	TRBJ2-5	TGTGCCAGCAGCCCCATGATAAGCGGGGGGCCAGAGACCCAGTACTTC	CASSPMISGGPETQYF
15	.	.	TRBV11-1	TRBJ1-2	TGTGCCAGCAGCGAGTGGGGGGGATCGGACTATGGCTACACCTTC	CASSEWGGSDYGYTF
15	.	.	TRBV4-1	TRBJ2-1	TGCGCCAGCAGCCAAGATCCCCTCAGAGTGGGTGAGCAGTTCTTC	CASSQDPLRVGEQFF
17	.	.	TRBV6-2/TRBV6-3	TRBJ2-7	TGTGCCAGCAGCCAGCCCCTGTATGCCGGACCTCCCTACGAGCAGTACTTC	CASSQPLYAGPPYEQYF
14	.	.	TRBV6-2/TRBV6-3	TRBJ2-7	TGTGCCAGCAGTTACAGCAGGGTTGTGGACGAGCAGTACTTC	CASSYSRVVDEQYF
18	TRBD2	.	TRBV7-8	TRBJ2-5	TGTGCCAGCAGCTTAGTTGCTAGCGGGGAGACGTACCAAGAGACCCAGTACTTC	CASSLVASGETYQETQYF
8	.	.	TRBV2	TRBJ2-7	TGTGCCAGCAGTGAATTAGGGTTC	CASSELGF
16	.	.	TRBV6-4	TRBJ2-3	TGTGCCAGCAGTGACTCCGGGGGTACAGGCACAGATACGCAGTATTTT	CASSDSGGTGTDTQYF
13	.	.	TRBV12-3/TRBV12-4	TRBJ1-1	TGTGCCAGCAGTTTAGACTCATCGGTCGAGGCTTTCTTT	CASSLDSSVEAFF